This TCR beta chain was identified during a study of blood T cell repertoires in COVID-19. Study at large: The origin of the acute and convalescent COVID-19 samples was the United States, Italy and Spain.

The germline CDR1 and CDR2 sequences are MGHRA and YSYEKL. V trimming: 4 bases; J trimming: 5 bases; junction bases outside the gene matches: 9. The CDR3 is 16 amino acids. Per the study methods: The authors estimated nucleated cell counts from reference gene primer amplification. Using immunoSEQ multiplex PCR, the repertoire was profiled, and TCRdb retains in-frame clones only, with some absent. Clone size and the V and J calls come from that table; the DNA yielded D and trimming. The profile covers around 290,000 clones, with around nine tenths appearing a single time and approximately 14% taken by the ten largest.

The material sequenced was peripheral blood. The V call is TRBV4-1, the J call TRBJ2-5, with TRBD2 matching 11 bases. The sequence was collected from a woman aged 65 to 85 with COVID-19, enrolled during active disease. The CDR3 loop reads CASSLFSGGAVETQYF. In DNA, the CDR3 is TGCGCCAGCAGCCTATTTAGCGGGGGGGCGGTGGAGACCCAGTACTTC.